This TCR beta chain was recorded in a study of T cells in Graves' hyperthyroidism and ophthalmopathy. Researchers took RNA transcripts and amplified the TCR beta CDR3 regions from them. The HTBI primer set served for first-round RT-PCR of the TCR CDR3. TCRdb re-analysed the multiplex PCR reads in MiXCR, keeping a single row per CDR3 protein. Here the sample spans under 200,000 distinct CDR3 sequences, approximately 9% being singletons. Trimming cost V 1 base and J 2 bases, with 8 bases left between them. This CDR3 is 14 amino acids long. This clonotype was recorded a few times. The source of this sequence is a woman in her late teens or twenties with Graves' hyperthyroidism that later progressed to Graves' ophthalmopathy. The chain joins TRBV12-3 or TRBV12-4 to TRBJ1-2, with no clear D. Sequencing used blood. CDR3 sequence reads: CASSLGVTNYGYTF. The CDR3 nucleotides read TGTGCCAGCAGTTTAGGTGTGACCAACTATGGCTACACCTTC.